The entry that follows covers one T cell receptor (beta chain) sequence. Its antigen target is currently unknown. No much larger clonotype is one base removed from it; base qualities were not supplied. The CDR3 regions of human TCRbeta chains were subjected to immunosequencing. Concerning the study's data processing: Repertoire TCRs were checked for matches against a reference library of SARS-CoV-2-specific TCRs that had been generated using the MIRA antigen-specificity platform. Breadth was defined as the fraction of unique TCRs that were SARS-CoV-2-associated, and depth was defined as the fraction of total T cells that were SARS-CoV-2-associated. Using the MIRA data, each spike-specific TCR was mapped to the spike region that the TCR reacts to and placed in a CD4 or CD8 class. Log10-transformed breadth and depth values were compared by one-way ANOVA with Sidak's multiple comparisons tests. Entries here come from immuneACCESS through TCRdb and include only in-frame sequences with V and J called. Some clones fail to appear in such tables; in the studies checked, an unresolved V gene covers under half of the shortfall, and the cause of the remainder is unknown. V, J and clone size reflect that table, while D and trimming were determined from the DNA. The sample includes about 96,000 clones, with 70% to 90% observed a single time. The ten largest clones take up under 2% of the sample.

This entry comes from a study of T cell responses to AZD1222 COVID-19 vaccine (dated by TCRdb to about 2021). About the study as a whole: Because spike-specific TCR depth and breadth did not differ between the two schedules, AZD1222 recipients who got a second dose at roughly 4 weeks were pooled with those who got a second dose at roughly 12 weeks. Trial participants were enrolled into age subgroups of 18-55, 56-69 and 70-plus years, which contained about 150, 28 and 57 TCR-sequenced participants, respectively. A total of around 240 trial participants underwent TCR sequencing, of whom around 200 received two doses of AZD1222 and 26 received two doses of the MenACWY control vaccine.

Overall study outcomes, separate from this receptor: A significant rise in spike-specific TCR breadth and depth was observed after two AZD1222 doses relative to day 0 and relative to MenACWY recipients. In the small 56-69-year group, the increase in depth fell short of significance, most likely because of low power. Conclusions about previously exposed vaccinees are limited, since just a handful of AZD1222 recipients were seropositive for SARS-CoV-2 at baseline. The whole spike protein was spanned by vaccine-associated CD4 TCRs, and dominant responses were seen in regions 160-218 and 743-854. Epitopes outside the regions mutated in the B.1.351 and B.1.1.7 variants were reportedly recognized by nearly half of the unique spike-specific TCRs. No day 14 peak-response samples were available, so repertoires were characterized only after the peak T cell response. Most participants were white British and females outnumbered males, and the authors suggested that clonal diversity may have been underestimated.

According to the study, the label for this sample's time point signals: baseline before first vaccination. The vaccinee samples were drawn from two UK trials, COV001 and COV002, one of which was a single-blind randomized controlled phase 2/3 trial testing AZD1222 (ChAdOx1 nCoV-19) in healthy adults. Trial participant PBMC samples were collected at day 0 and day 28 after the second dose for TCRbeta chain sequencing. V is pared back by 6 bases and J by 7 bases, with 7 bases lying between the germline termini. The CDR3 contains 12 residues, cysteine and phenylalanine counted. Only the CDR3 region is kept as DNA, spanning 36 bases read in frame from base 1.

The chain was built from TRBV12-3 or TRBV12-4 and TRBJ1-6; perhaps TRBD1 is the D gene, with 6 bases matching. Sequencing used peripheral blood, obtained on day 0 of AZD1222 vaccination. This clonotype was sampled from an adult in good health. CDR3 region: CASRDRNSPLHF. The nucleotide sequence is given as TGTGCCAGCAGGGACAGAAATTCACCCCTCCACTTT.